A selection of T cell receptor beta chains follows, all from one sample in a study of PD-1 blockade in classical Hodgkin lymphoma. Sequencing used immunoSEQ multiplex PCR; TCRdb keeps in-frame clones, though not all of them. The repertoire holds just over 60,000 clones, with approximately 90% as singletons. Sequencing was performed on peripheral blood mononuclear cells (PBMCs), taken at baseline. These receptors came from a human donor with classical Hodgkin lymphoma. Each CDR3 is given with its conserved first and last residue. A D gene is named only where the DNA matches it firmly. The listing skips clone size in some rows; elsewhere it reads once, few, many or a size class.

D | length | size | J | V | DNA | CDR3
TRBD1 | 14 | . | TRBJ1-2 | TRBV6-5 | TGTGCCAGCACCTTCGACAGGGACAACTATGGCTACACCTTC | CASTFDRDNYGYTF
TRBD1 | 15 | few | TRBJ1-6 | TRBV28 | TGTGCCAGCAGACTACAGGGGGCGGACAATTCACCCCTCCACTTT | CASRLQGADNSPLHF
. | 16 | . | TRBJ2-6 | TRBV27 | TGTGCCAGCAGTTTAGGGGGCGCTGCTGGGGCCAACGTCCTGACTTTC | CASSLGGAAGANVLTF
. | 14 | . | TRBJ2-7 | TRBV2 | TGTGCCAGCAGCGGGGACGGAGTTACCTACGAGCAGTACTTC | CASSGDGVTYEQYF
. | 13 | medium-sized | TRBJ2-7 | TRBV13 | TGTGCCAGCAGCTTAGGGCCAGGGGAGGAGCAGTACTTC | CASSLGPGEEQYF
. | 14 | . | TRBJ2-1 | TRBV7-6 | TGTGCCAGCAGCGATCCAGGGTCCTACAATGAGCAGTTCTTC | CASSDPGSYNEQFF
. | 13 | . | TRBJ1-3 | TRBV5-4 | TGTGCCAGCAGCTTGGACCCTGGAAACACCATATATTTT | CASSLDPGNTIYF
. | 16 | once | TRBJ2-6 | TRBV5-1 | TGCGCCAGCAGCTTGGTCGGGAGCTCTGGGGCCAACGTCCTGACTTTC | CASSLVGSSGANVLTF
. | 15 | many | TRBJ1-1 | TRBV7-9 | TGTGCCAGCAGCCTCAAGGACAGTTTGAACACTGAAGCTTTCTTT | CASSLKDSLNTEAFF
. | 16 | . | TRBJ1-5 | TRBV18 | TGTGCCAGCTCACCATTCGCCGCCAAGGAGGGTCGACCCCAGCATTTT | CASSPFAAKEGRPQHF
. | 14 | . | TRBJ2-3 | TRBV11-3 | TGTGCCAGCAGCTTAGGTGGTGGAACAGATACGCAGTATTTT | CASSLGGGTDTQYF
. | 13 | . | TRBJ1-2 | TRBV30 | TGTGCCTGGAGCGAGGGACAAAACTATGGCTACACCTTC | CAWSEGQNYGYTF
. | 14 | once | TRBJ2-2 | TRBV7-9 | TGTGCCAGCAGCGCTTACGGACCCCCCGGGGAGCTGTTTTTT | CASSAYGPPGELFF
. | 14 | . | TRBJ2-2 | TRBV7-9 | TGTGCCAGCAGCTCATCACAGGGTCCCGGGGAGCTGTTTTTT | CASSSSQGPGELFF
. | 13 | . | TRBJ1-1 | TRBV19 | TGTGCCAGTAGCAACTACGGGGGGCTGAAAGCTTTCTTT | CASSNYGGLKAFF
. | 14 | . | TRBJ1-6 | TRBV30 | TGTGCCTGGAGTGTACGGCTCTTTAATTCACCCCTCCACTTT | CAWSVRLFNSPLHF
TRBD2 | 15 | . | TRBJ2-7 | TRBV7-9 | TGTGCCAGCAGTGAGACTAGCGGGGGAGTCTACGAGCAGTACTTC | CASSETSGGVYEQYF
TRBD1 | 14 | once | TRBJ1-5 | TRBV19 | TGTGCCAGTAGTATAGGGCAGGGGGTTCAGCCCCAGCATTTT | CASSIGQGVQPQHF
TRBD2 | 14 | once | TRBJ2-7 | TRBV9 | TGTGCCAGCAGCGTAGGCGGGGGGCCCTACGAGCAGTACTTC | CASSVGGGPYEQYF
. | 13 | . | TRBJ1-1 | TRBV30 | TGTGCCTGGAGTAGGGGTCAGGAGACTGAAGCTTTCTTT | CAWSRGQETEAFF
TRBD1 | 15 | . | TRBJ1-5 | TRBV11-2 | TGTGCCAGCAGCTTAGAGGGACAGGGAACCCAGCCCCAGCATTTT | CASSLEGQGTQPQHF
. | 14 | . | TRBJ2-5 | TRBV4-3 | TGCGCCAGCAGCCAAGATTCCGTGCGGGGGACCCAGTACTTC | CASSQDSVRGTQYF
TRBD2 | 16 | . | TRBJ2-5 | TRBV6-6 | TGTGCCAGCAGTTACTCCGAAGCGGGGGGGGGAGAGACCCAGTACTTC | CASSYSEAGGGETQYF
. | 17 | . | TRBJ2-4 | TRBV4-3 | TGCGCCAGCAGCCAAGTGGGGGGAGAGGTAACCAAAAACATTCAGTACTTC | CASSQVGGEVTKNIQYF
. | 11 | . | TRBJ1-1 | TRBV5-8 | TGTGCCAGCAGCTTGTATATTGAAGCTTTCTTT | CASSLYIEAFF
TRBD1 | 14 | . | TRBJ2-7 | TRBV5-1 | TGCGCCAGCAGCCGCCGGACAGGGGTCCGCGAGCAGTACTTC | CASSRRTGVREQYF
. | 13 | . | TRBJ1-3 | TRBV30 | TGTGCCTGGAGCGAGAGCTCTGGAAACACCATATATTTT | CAWSESSGNTIYF
. | 13 | . | TRBJ2-5 | TRBV6-5 | TGTGCCAGCCAGAGGGGAATTAAAGAGACCCAGTACTTC | CASQRGIKETQYF
. | 12 | . | TRBJ1-2 | TRBV30 | TGTGCCTGGAGTGTACAAGGGGATGGCTACACCTTC | CAWSVQGDGYTF
. | 16 | . | TRBJ2-5 | TRBV7-8 | TGTGCCAGCAGCCAAACTTGGCAGATATTTCAAGAGACCCAGTACTTC | CASSQTWQIFQETQYF
. | 15 | . | TRBJ1-2 | TRBV5-1 | TGCGCCAGCAGCCTCAGGGGAGGGACCAACTATGGCTACACCTTC | CASSLRGGTNYGYTF
. | 15 | . | TRBJ1-4 | TRBV5-1 | TGCGCCAGCAGCTTGTCTCAGGTGACTAATGAAAAACTGTTTTTT | CASSLSQVTNEKLFF
. | 14 | . | TRBJ2-3 | TRBV19 | TGTGCCAGTAGTATCAGGGTGAGCACAGATACGCAGTATTTT | CASSIRVSTDTQYF
TRBD1 | 14 | . | TRBJ2-1 | TRBV5-1 | TGCGCCAGCAGCTTCCAGGGGGCACACAATGAGCAGTTCTTC | CASSFQGAHNEQFF
TRBD1 | 16 | . | TRBJ2-3 | TRBV7-9 | TGTGCCAGCAGCGCAACAGGGGGAAAGGGCACAGATACGCAGTATTTT | CASSATGGKGTDTQYF
TRBD1 | 15 | . | TRBJ2-3 | TRBV5-1 | TGCGCCAGCAGCTGGACAGGGGGCCCCACAGATACGCAGTATTTT | CASSWTGGPTDTQYF
TRBD1 | 15 | . | TRBJ2-1 | TRBV5-1 | TGCGCCAGCAGCTTGGGGGGACAGGGATTCAATGAGCAGTTCTTC | CASSLGGQGFNEQFF
. | 15 | . | TRBJ1-2 | TRBV10-1 | TGCGCCAGCATCGGGTGGGGTCAGCCGCGGGAAGGCTACACCTTC | CASIGWGQPREGYTF
. | 14 | . | TRBJ2-1 | TRBV4-3 | TGCGCCAGCAGCCAAGATCCAGGGCGGAATGAGCAGTTCTTC | CASSQDPGRNEQFF
. | 14 | . | TRBJ1-2 | TRBV4-3 | TGCGCCAGCAGCCCCGAAGAGGGGGGCTATGGCTACACCTTC | CASSPEEGGYGYTF
. | 14 | . | TRBJ1-4 | TRBV18 | TGTGCCAGCTCACCGGCAGGGGTGGAAGAAAAACTGTTTTTT | CASSPAGVEEKLFF
. | 13 | . | TRBJ1-5 | TRBV19 | TGTGCCAGTAGTCTCGGCCCAGATCAGCCCCAGCATTTT | CASSLGPDQPQHF
TRBD1 | 14 | . | TRBJ1-1 | TRBV6-1 | TGTGCCAGCAGTGCTCAGGGGGCAAGCTCTGAAGCTTTCTTT | CASSAQGASSEAFF
. | 17 | . | TRBJ2-7 | TRBV4-2 | TGTGCCAGCAGCCAAGAGGGGGGCGGGGGTTTCGCCTACGAGCAGTACTTC | CASSQEGGGGFAYEQYF
TRBD1 | 14 | . | TRBJ2-7 | TRBV5-1 | TGCGCCAGCAGCTTTGGGACAGGCACCTACGAGCAGTACTTC | CASSFGTGTYEQYF
. | 14 | . | TRBJ2-7 | TRBV9 | TGTGCCAGCAGCGTAGAGGGCAACCACTACGAGCAGTACTTC | CASSVEGNHYEQYF